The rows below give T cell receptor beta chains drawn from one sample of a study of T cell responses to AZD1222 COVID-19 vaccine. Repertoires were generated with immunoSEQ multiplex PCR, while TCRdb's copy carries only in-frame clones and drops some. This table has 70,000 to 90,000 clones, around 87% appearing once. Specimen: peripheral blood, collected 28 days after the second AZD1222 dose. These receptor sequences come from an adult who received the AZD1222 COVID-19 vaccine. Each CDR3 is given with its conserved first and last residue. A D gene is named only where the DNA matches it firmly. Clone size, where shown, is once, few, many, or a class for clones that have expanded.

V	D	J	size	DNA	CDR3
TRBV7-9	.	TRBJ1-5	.	TGTGCCAGCAGCCACGGCGGGGGGAATCAGCCCCAGCATTTT	CASSHGGGNQPQHF
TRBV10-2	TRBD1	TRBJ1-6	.	TGCGCCAGCCTGACAGGGAATTCACCCCTCCACTTT	CASLTGNSPLHF
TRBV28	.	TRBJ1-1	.	TGTGCCAGCAGCCCTCCTGTTAGCACTGAAGCTTTCTTT	CASSPPVSTEAFF
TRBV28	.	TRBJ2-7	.	TGTGCCAGCAGTATGACAAACTCCTACGAGCAGTACTTC	CASSMTNSYEQYF
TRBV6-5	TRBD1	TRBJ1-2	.	TGTGCCAGCACCGGTCGGACAGGCAGTTTTTATGGCTACACCTTC	CASTGRTGSFYGYTF
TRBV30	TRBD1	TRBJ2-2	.	TGTGCCTGGGCCGGCAGGGGGACCGGGGAGCTGTTTTTT	CAWAGRGTGELFF
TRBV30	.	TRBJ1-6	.	TGTGCCTGGAGTGTACGGAGGAATTCACCCCTCCACTTT	CAWSVRRNSPLHF
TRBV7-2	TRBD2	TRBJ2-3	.	TGTGCCAGCAGCACGGGGATAGGGCGGGGGGGAGATACGCAGTATTTT	CASSTGIGRGGDTQYF
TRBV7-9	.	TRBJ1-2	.	TGTGCCATAACCGAGGGGTATAATCAAGATGGCTACACCTTC	CAITEGYNQDGYTF
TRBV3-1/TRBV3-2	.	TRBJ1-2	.	TGTGCCAGCAGCCAAGAAGCGAGCTATGGCTACACCTTC	CASSQEASYGYTF
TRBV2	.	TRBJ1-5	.	TGTGCCAGCAGTGAGGGCCAGGGGTATCAGCCCCAGCATTTT	CASSEGQGYQPQHF
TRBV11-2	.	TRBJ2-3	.	TGTGCCAGCAGCTTGCTACGGGCGGATACGCAGTATTTT	CASSLLRADTQYF
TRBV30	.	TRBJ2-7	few	TGTGCCTGGCGGGGCGGTGGGGCGTACGAGCAGTACTTC	CAWRGGGAYEQYF
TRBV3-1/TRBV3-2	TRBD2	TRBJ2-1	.	TGTGCCAGCAGTTCCTTCGGGCGGGGGGCGAATGAGCAGTTCTTC	CASSSFGRGANEQFF
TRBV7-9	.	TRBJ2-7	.	TGTGCCAGCAGCTTACAGGGTTACGAGCAGTACTTC	CASSLQGYEQYF
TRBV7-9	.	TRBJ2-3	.	TGTGCCAGCAGCTTAGTCGTGGCAGATACGCAGTATTTT	CASSLVVADTQYF